Included here is one TCR beta chain sequence, with context. Sequencing used immunoSEQ multiplex PCR; TCRdb keeps in-frame clones, though not all of them. The table lists about 310,000 clones, 70% to 90% of them singletons. CDR3 size: 13 residues. The ends were cut back, 4 bases at V and 8 bases at J, with 12 bases in the middle. Germline V gene sequence: CDR1 MGHRA, CDR2 YSYEKL. Assignment of participants to cohorts was predicated upon participant-reported clinical history. Before being deemed recovered, Cohort 3 donors had two negative PCRs, clearance, or symptom resolution. This record comes from a study of blood T cell repertoires in COVID-19. In the study overall: Collection of acute and convalescent COVID-19 samples took place in the United States, Italy and Spain. PBMCs, B-cell-depleted T cells, or T cells were the source of the cDNA or gDNA that made up the material.

This clonotype was sampled from a man aged 30 to 39 who had recovered from COVID-19. This sequence joins TRBV4-1 and TRBJ2-1, with D possibly matching TRBD2 (5 bases). The specimen was PBMCs or T cells enriched from blood (not recorded which). The CDR3 here is CASSLGNIDEQFF. The CDR3 nucleotides read TGCGCCAGCAGCCTCGGGAATATTGATGAGCAGTTCTTC.